This T cell receptor (beta chain) was identified during a study of blood T cell repertoires in COVID-19. The V and J ends lost 6 bases and 10 bases respectively, with 23 bases between them. Germline CDR1 reads SGHRS; CDR2 reads YFSETQ. The CDR3 contains 15 residues. Recruitment covered 20 to 25 US areas and drew participants whose ages spanned roughly 18 to 90 years. Authors' analysis steps: Reference gene primer amplification in the assay estimated nucleated cell counts. Some clones are missing from TCRdb's copy, which holds only in-frame ones; the method was immunoSEQ multiplex PCR. V, J and clone size derive from that table, while D and trimming were established from the DNA sequence. Among 200,000 to 250,000 clones listed, 90% were seen once. This clone has a handful of counts.

Material for sequencing was PBMCs or T cells enriched from blood (not recorded which). This clonotype originated in a man between 25 and 39 years old who had been exposed to COVID-19. This chain links TRBV5-1 with TRBJ2-1; D perhaps matches TRBD1 (7 bases). The CDR3 region is CASTAQGGFAPEQFF. The CDR3 nucleotides read TGCGCCAGCACCGCCCAGGGGGGTTTCGCTCCAGAGCAGTTCTTC.